The 23 T cell receptor beta chains below all came from one sample that was sequenced in a study of graft-versus-host responses after intestinal transplantation. Antigens of these TCRs are unknown. Clones were read by immunoSEQ multiplex PCR, and TCRdb kept only the in-frame ones, dropping some. The sample lists approximately 100,000 clones, about nine tenths occurring once. The sample here was unstimulated CD4+ T cells sorted from spleen or lymph node cells, taken before intestinal transplant. Every receptor here comes from a human donor who received an intestinal transplant.

The gene calls are TRBV29-1 and TRBJ1-1; TRBD1 agrees at 8 bases. The germline gives CDR1 SQVTM, CDR2 ANQGSEA. Trimming at V came to 6 bases and at J to 8 bases, leaving 8 bases not matched to a gene. This CDR3 has 12 amino acids. Here the CDR3 reads CSVQGGRVEAFF. DNA for the CDR3: TGCAGCGTACAGGGGGGAAGGGTGGAAGCTTTCTTT. Full variable domain (outside the CDR3, taken from reference TRBV29-1 and TRBJ1-1): SAVISQKPSRDICQRGTSLTIQCQVDSQVTMMFWYRQQPGQSLTLIATANQGSEATYESGFVIDKFPISRPNLTFSTLTVSNMSPEDSSIYLCSVQGGRVEAFFGQGTRLTVV.

The rearrangement links TRBV7-3 to TRBJ2-3; 9 bases are shared with TRBD2. CDR3 length: 16 residues. CDR1 and CDR2 from the germline V gene are SGHTA and FQGTGA. Germline trimming cut 5 bases from V and 4 bases from J; bases unmatched to any gene: 10. The CDR3 region is CASSLSGLAGPDTQYF. Written as DNA, the CDR3 is TGTGCCAGCAGCCTTAGCGGCCTAGCGGGGCCAGATACGCAGTATTTT.

The V gene is TRBV2, the J gene TRBJ1-5; a possible D gene is TRBD1 (6 bases). Trimming shortened V by 5 bases and J by 2 bases, and 13 bases separated the two germline ends. The CDR3 has 15 amino acids. Per the germline V gene, CDR1 is SNHLY and CDR2 is FYNNEI. The CDR3 DNA follows: TGTGCCAGCAGTCTACAATCAGGGGGCAATCAGCCCCAGCATTTT. This translates into CASSLQSGGNQPQHF. Full variable domain (outside the CDR3, taken from reference TRBV2 and TRBJ1-5): EPEVTQTPSHQVTQMGQEVILRCVPISNHLYFYWYRQILGQKVEFLVSFYNNEISEKSEIFDDQFSVERPDGSNFTLKIRSTKLEDSAMYFCASSLQSGGNQPQHFGDGTRLSIL.

A single count supports this clone. V is TRBV4-2 and J is TRBJ2-7; tentatively, D is TRBD2 (6 bases). V lost 0 bases and J 0 bases, leaving 15 bases between the germline ends. Germline loops: CDR1 LGHNA, CDR2 YNFKEQ. The CDR3 covers 17 residues. The CDR3 sequence is CASSQDKASASSYEQYF. Here the CDR3 DNA reads TGTGCCAGCAGCCAAGATAAGGCTAGCGCAAGCTCCTACGAGCAGTACTTC.

The chain has TRBV10-1 and TRBJ2-3, with 7 positions matching TRBD2. Germline CDR1 and CDR2: WNHNN and SYGVQD (reference sequence). With V trimmed by 0 bases and J by 0 bases, 3 bases remained unmatched. The CDR3 has 16 residues. The DNA of the CDR3 is TGCGCCAGCAGTGAGTCGGGAGGGGCCAGCACAGATACGCAGTATTTT. Protein: CASSESGGASTDTQYF.

V gene TRBV12-5 combines with J gene TRBJ2-3; 8 bases match TRBD2. The germline V gene has CDR1 LGHNT and CDR2 FRNRAP. After removal of 5 bases from V and 2 bases from J, the junction contained 6 bases not matched to a gene. The CDR3 is made up of 15 amino acids. CDR3 loop: CASGGGLADTDTQYF. DNA of the CDR3: TGTGCTAGTGGTGGTGGACTAGCAGACACAGATACGCAGTATTTT. Based on the CDR3 plus reference TRBV12-5 and TRBJ2-3, the full variable domain is DARVTQTPRHKVTEMGQEVTMRCQPILGHNTVFWYRQTMMQGLELLAYFRNRAPLDDSGMPKDRFSAEMPDATLATLKIQPSEPRDSAVYFCASGGGLADTDTQYFGPGTRLTVL.

V is TRBV6-5 and J is TRBJ2-2; tentatively, D is TRBD1 (5 bases). Per germline, CDR1 MNHEY and CDR2 SVGAGI. The CDR3 has 14 amino acids. Trimming cost V 2 bases and J 7 bases, with 11 bases left between them. This chain's CDR3 is CASSYQTVGGELFF. In DNA form, the CDR3 reads TGTGCCAGCAGTTACCAGACAGTTGGCGGGGAGCTGTTTTTT.

The chain combines TRBV5-5 with TRBJ2-7, with TRBD1 matching 7 bases. Trimming removed 4 bases from V and 3 bases from J; junction bases left unmatched: 1. This CDR3 spans 12 amino acids. Germline V CDR1 and CDR2: SGHKS, YYEKEE (reference sequence). The CDR3 protein is CASSRDSYEQYF. Written as DNA, the CDR3 is TGTGCCAGCAGCCGGGACAGCTACGAGCAGTACTTC.

The genes are TRBV5-4 and TRBJ1-2; tentatively, D is TRBD1 (5 bases). Germline V gene sequence: CDR1 SGHNT, CDR2 YYREEE (reference sequence). This CDR3 is 14 amino acids long. V lost 0 bases and J lost 4, with 10 bases in between. CDR3: CASSLGQLGYGYTF. The CDR3 DNA reads TGTGCCAGCAGCTTGGGACAGTTGGGCTATGGCTACACCTTC. The variable domain in full, completed from reference TRBV5-4 and TRBJ1-2, reads ETGVTQSPTHLIKTRGQQVTLRCSSQSGHNTVSWYQQALGQGPQFIFQYYREEENGRGNFPPRFSGLQFPNYSSELNVNALELDDSALYLCASSLGQLGYGYTFGSGTRLTVV.

V and J are TRBV15 and TRBJ1-4; TRBD1 is a possible D gene (5 bases). Trimming left V 4 bases short and J 8 bases short, with 8 bases between. This CDR3 has 12 amino acids. Germline values: CDR1 LNHNV, CDR2 YYDKDF (reference sequence). CDR3 in DNA: TGTGCCACCAGCACCCAGGGAGAAAAACTGTTTTTT. As protein: CATSTQGEKLFF.

The chain employs TRBV13 and TRBJ1-1; TRBD1 matches at 8 bases. The CDR3 is 15 residues long. The trim removed 5 bases at V and 3 bases at J, leaving 8 bases unmatched. The germline CDR1 and CDR2 sequences are PRHDT and FYEKMQ (reference sequence). Here the CDR3 DNA reads TGTGCCAGCAGCCCCGAGTGGGACAGGCACACTGAAGCTTTCTTT. Residues: CASSPEWDRHTEAFF.

The rearrangement joins TRBV6-1 to TRBJ1-2; D is ambiguous. The ends were cut back, 0 bases at V and 5 bases at J, with 7 bases in the middle. This CDR3 has 13 amino acids. The germline V gene encodes CDR1 MNHNS and CDR2 SASEGT. CDR3 residues: CASSEASGYGYTF. As DNA, the CDR3 is TGTGCCAGCAGTGAAGCATCCGGGTATGGCTACACCTTC.

The genes are TRBV4-1 and TRBJ1-5; the D gene is possibly TRBD1 (5 bases). Trimming removed 0 bases at V and 7 bases at J, with 13 bases between. This CDR3 is built from 15 residues. In germline, CDR1 is MGHRA, CDR2 YSYEKL. Here the CDR3 DNA reads TGCGCCAGCAGCCAAGATGGCAGGGCTGGGCAGCCCCAGCATTTT. This sequence encodes CASSQDGRAGQPQHF.

This clone has just a few counts. The chain employs TRBV5-6 and TRBJ1-5; the D gene is possibly TRBD1 (6 bases). In germline, CDR1 is SGHDT, CDR2 YYEEEE. This CDR3 is built from 14 residues. Trimming cost V 7 bases and J 6 bases, with 17 bases left between them. The CDR3 protein is CASLGGQGLQPQHF. The CDR3 DNA reads as TGTGCCAGCTTGGGGGGGCAGGGCCTTCAGCCCCAGCATTTT.

This rearrangement joins TRBV12-5 to TRBJ2-5; D not certain. Germline V gives CDR1 LGHNT, CDR2 FRNRAP. The CDR3 runs 15 residues. V lost 2 bases and J lost 4, with 14 bases in between. CDR3 nucleotides: TGTGCTAGTGGTTTGACGGGTCTGTCGGCAGAGACCCAGTACTTC. Protein: CASGLTGLSAETQYF.

The V call is TRBV6-1, the J call TRBJ2-3; D uncertain. Germline loops: CDR1 MNHNS, CDR2 SASEGT. V was clipped by 9 bases and J by 3 bases, with 10 bases between them. CDR3 length: 12 residues. The CDR3 here is CASSVATDTQYF. CDR3 sequence (DNA): TGTGCCAGTTCCGTAGCTACAGATACGCAGTATTTT.

This chain connects TRBV6-5 to TRBJ2-7, with 7 bases lining up with TRBD2. Germline CDR1 MNHEY, CDR2 SVGAGI. The CDR3 has 15 amino acids. The V segment lost 0 bases and the J segment 6 bases; nucleotides outside the gene matches: 8. In nucleotides, the CDR3 is TGTGCCAGCAGTTACTCCCGGACGGGGGGTTTCGAGCAGTACTTC. This codes for CASSYSRTGGFEQYF.

The chain links TRBV10-3 to TRBJ1-5, with 8 bases aligning to TRBD1. V gave up 6 bases and J gave up 5 bases; unmatched junction bases: 3. CDR1 and CDR2 (germline): ENHRY, SYGVKD. This CDR3 has 13 residues. The CDR3 sequence is CAIRKTGDQPQHF. CDR3 coding DNA: TGTGCCATCAGAAAGACAGGGGATCAGCCCCAGCATTTT.

The V gene is TRBV7-8, the J gene TRBJ2-1; D remains unclear. Between the trimmed V and J ends, which lost 1 base and 5 bases, there was a span of 9 bases. This CDR3 is 14 amino acids long. CDR1 is SGHVS, CDR2 FQNEAQ, per germline. The CDR3 loop reads CASSLGAQNNEQFF. CDR3 in DNA: TGTGCCAGCAGCTTAGGGGCCCAAAACAATGAGCAGTTCTTC.

A single count supports this clone. The rearrangement uses TRBV6-1 and TRBJ1-1, with a tentative D call TRBD1 (5 bases). The CDR3 totals 14 residues. Deletions cut 1 base from V and 2 bases from J, with 8 bases between. Germline lookup yields CDR1 MNHNS and CDR2 SASEGT. The CDR3 spells CASSEDGANTEAFF. The DNA of the CDR3 is TGTGCCAGCAGTGAAGATGGGGCCAACACTGAAGCTTTCTTT.

The chain is built from TRBV2 and TRBJ2-7, with 10 positions matching TRBD2. Trimming cost V 10 bases and J 4 bases; bases outside gene matches: 7. This CDR3 region has 13 residues. Germline assignment: CDR1 SNHLY and CDR2 FYNNEI. CDR3 protein: CAKRPSGGYEQYF. The CDR3 DNA sequence: TGTGCCAAACGCCCTAGCGGGGGTTACGAGCAGTACTTC. Together with reference TRBV2 and TRBJ2-7, the CDR3 gives the full variable domain: EPEVTQTPSHQVTQMGQEVILRCVPISNHLYFYWYRQILGQKVEFLVSFYNNEISEKSEIFDDQFSVERPDGSNFTLKIRSTKLEDSAMYFCAKRPSGGYEQYFGPGTRLTVT.

The CDR3 protein is CASGLPLGQSTENTEAFF. The DNA of the CDR3 is TGTGCTAGTGGTTTGCCTTTGGGACAGTCTACAGAGAACACTGAAGCTTTCTTT. This sequence joins TRBV12-5 and TRBJ1-1; TRBD1 aligns across 7 bases. Germline CDR1 and CDR2: LGHNT and FRNRAP. The J segment lost 1 base and the V segment lost 2 bases, leaving 13 bases of the junction unmatched. The CDR3 runs 18 residues.

The rearrangement uses TRBV5-1 and TRBJ1-1; D not resolved. V lost 2 bases and J 5 bases, leaving 13 bases between the germline ends. CDR1 and CDR2 (germline): SGHRS, YFSETQ. The length of the CDR3 is 14 residues. The chain's CDR3 is CASSFLREGTEAFF. The CDR3 nucleotides read TGCGCCAGCAGCTTTTTGAGGGAGGGAACTGAAGCTTTCTTT.